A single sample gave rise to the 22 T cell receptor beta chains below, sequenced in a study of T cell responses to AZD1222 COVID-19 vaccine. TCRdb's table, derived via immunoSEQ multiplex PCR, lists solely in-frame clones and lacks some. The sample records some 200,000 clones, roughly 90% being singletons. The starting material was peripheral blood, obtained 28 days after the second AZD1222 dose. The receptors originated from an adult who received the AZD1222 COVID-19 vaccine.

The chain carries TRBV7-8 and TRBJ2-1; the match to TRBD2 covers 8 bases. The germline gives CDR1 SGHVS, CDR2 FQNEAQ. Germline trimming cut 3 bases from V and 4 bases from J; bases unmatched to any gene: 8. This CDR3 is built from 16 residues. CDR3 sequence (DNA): TGTGCCAGCAGCTTTGCGGGAGGCCGATTATACAATGAGCAGTTCTTC. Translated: CASSFAGGRLYNEQFF.

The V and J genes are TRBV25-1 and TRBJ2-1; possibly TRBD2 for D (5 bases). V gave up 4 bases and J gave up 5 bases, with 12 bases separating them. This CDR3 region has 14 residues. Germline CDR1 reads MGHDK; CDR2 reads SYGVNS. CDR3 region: CASSVPGTHNEQFF. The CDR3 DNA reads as TGTGCCAGCAGTGTACCGGGAACCCACAATGAGCAGTTCTTC. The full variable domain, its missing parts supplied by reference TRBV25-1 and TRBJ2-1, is EADIYQTPRYLVIGTGKKITLECSQTMGHDKMYWYQQDPGMELHLIHYSYGVNSTEKGDLSSESTVSRIRTEHFPLTLESARPSHTSQYLCASSVPGTHNEQFFGPGTRLTVL.

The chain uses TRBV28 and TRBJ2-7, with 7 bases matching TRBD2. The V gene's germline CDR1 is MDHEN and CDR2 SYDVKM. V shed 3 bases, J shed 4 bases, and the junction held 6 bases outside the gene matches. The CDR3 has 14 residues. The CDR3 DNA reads TGTGCCAGCAGTTTCCCTAGCGGAGCTTACGAGCAGTACTTC. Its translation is CASSFPSGAYEQYF. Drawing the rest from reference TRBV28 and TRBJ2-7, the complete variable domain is DVKVTQSSRYLVKRTGEKVFLECVQDMDHENMFWYRQDPGLGLRLIYFSYDVKMKEKGDIPEGYSVSREKKERFSLILESASTNQTSMYLCASSFPSGAYEQYFGPGTRLTVT.

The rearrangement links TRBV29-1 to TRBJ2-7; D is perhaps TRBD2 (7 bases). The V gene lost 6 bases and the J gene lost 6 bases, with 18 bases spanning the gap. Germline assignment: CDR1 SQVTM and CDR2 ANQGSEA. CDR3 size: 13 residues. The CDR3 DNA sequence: TGCAGCGTCAGGGGCGGGAGTGAAGCCGAGCAGTACTTC. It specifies CSVRGGSEAEQYF.

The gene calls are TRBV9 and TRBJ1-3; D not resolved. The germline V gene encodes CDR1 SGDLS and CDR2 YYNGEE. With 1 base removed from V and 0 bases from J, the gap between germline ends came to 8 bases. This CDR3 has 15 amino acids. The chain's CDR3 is CASSVHRDSGNTIYF. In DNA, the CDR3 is TGTGCCAGCAGCGTACACCGGGACTCTGGAAACACCATATATTTT.

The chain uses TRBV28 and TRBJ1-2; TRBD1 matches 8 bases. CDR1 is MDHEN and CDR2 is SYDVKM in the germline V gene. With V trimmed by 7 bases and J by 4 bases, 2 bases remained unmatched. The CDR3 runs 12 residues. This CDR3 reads CASTGQVYGYTF. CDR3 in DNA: TGTGCCAGCACGGGACAGGTCTATGGCTACACCTTC.

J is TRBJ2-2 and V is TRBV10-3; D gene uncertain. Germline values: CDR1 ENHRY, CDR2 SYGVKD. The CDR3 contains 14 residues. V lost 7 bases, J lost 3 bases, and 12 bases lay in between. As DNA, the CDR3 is TGTGCCATCAAGGCAGGTACGGACACCGGGGAGCTGTTTTTT. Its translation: CAIKAGTDTGELFF.

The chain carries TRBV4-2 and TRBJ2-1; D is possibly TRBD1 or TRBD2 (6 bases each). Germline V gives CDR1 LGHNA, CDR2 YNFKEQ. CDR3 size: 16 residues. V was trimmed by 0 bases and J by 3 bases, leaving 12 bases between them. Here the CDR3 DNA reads TGTGCCAGCAGCCAAGAGGCGGGACAACTCTACAATGAGCAGTTCTTC. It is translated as CASSQEAGQLYNEQFF.

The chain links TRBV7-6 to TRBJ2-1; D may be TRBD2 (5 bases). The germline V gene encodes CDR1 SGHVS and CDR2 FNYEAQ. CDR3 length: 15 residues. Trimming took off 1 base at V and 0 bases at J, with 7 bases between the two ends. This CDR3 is CASSLVGSSYNEQFF. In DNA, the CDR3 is TGTGCCAGCAGCTTAGTGGGGAGCTCCTACAATGAGCAGTTCTTC. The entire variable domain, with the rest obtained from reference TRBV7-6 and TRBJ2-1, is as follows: GAGVSQSPRYKVTKRGQDVALRCDPISGHVSLYWYRQALGQGPEFLTYFNYEAQQDKSGLPNDRFSAERPEGSISTLTIQRTEQRDSAMYRCASSLVGSSYNEQFFGPGTRLTVL.

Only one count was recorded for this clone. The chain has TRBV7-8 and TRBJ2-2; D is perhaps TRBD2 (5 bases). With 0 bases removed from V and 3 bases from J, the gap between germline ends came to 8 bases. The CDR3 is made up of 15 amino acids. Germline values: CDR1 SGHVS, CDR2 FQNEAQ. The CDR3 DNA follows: TGTGCCAGCAGCTTAGCGGTCGGGGACACCGGGGAGCTGTTTTTT. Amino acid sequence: CASSLAVGDTGELFF. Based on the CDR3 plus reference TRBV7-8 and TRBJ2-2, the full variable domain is GAGVSQSPRYKVAKRGQDVALRCDPISGHVSLFWYQQALGQGPEFLTYFQNEAQLDKSGLPSDRFFAERPEGSVSTLKIQRTQQEDSAVYLCASSLAVGDTGELFFGEGSRLTVL.

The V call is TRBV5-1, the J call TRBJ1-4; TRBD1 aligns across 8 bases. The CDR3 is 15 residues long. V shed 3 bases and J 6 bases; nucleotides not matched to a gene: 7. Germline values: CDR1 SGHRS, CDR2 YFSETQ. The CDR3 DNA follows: TGCGCCAGCAGCTCCGGACAGGGCGGGGATGAAAAACTGTTTTTT. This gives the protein CASSSGQGGDEKLFF.

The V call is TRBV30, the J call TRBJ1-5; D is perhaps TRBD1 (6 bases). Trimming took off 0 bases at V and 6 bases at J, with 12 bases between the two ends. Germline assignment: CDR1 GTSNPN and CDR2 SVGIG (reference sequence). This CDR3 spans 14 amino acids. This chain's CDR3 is CAWSVQGWAQPQHF. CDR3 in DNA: TGTGCCTGGAGTGTACAGGGATGGGCTCAGCCCCAGCATTTT.

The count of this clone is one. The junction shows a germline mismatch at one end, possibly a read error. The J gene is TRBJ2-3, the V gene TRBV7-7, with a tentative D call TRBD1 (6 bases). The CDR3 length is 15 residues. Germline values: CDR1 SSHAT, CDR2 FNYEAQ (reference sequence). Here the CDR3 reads CASSLPGQTTDTQYF. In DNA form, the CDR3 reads TGTGCTAGCAGCCTACCGGGACAAACCACAGATACGCAGTATTTT.

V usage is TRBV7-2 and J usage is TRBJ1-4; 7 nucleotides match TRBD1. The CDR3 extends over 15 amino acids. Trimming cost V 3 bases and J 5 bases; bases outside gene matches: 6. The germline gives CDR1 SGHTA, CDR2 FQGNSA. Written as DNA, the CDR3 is TGTGCCAGCAGCTTCTCGCACAGGGGAAATGAAAAACTGTTTTTT. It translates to CASSFSHRGNEKLFF.

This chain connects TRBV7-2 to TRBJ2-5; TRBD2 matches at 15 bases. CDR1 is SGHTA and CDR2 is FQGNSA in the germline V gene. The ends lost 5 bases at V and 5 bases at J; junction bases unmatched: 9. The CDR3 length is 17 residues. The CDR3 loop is CASSHGLAGGPGETQYF. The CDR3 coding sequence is TGTGCCAGCAGCCATGGACTAGCGGGAGGGCCGGGGGAGACCCAGTACTTC.

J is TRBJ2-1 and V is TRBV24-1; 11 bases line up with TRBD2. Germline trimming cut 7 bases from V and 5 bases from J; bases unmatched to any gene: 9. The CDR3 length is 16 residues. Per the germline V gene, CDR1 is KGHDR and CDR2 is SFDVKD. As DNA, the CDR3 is TGTGCCACCAGGACTACTAGCGGGAGTGGGGACAATGAGCAGTTCTTC. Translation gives CATRTTSGSGDNEQFF.

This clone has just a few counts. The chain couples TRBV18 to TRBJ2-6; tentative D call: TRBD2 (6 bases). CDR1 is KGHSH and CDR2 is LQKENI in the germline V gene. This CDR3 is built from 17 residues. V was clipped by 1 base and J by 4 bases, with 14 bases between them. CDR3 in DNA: TGTGCCAGCTCACCACGGGTGGAGGGAACGGGGGCCAACGTCCTGACTTTC. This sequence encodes CASSPRVEGTGANVLTF. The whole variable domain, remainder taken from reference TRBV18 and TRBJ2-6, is NAGVMQNPRHLVRRRGQEARLRCSPMKGHSHVYWYRQLPEEGLKFMVYLQKENIIDESGMPKERFSAEFPKEGPSILRIQQVVRGDSAAYFCASSPRVEGTGANVLTFGAGSRLTVL.

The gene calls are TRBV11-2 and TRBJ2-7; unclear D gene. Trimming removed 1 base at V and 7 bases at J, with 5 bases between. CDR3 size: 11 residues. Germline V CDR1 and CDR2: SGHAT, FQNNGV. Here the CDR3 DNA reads TGTGCCAGCAGCTTAGGACCAGAGCAGTACTTC. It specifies CASSLGPEQYF.

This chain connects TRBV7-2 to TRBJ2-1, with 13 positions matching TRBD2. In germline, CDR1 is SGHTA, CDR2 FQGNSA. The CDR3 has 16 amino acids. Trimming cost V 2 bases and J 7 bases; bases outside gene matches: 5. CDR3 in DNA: TGTGCCAGCAGCTTATGGGGGACTAGCGGGAAAAATGAGCAGTTCTTC. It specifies CASSLWGTSGKNEQFF.

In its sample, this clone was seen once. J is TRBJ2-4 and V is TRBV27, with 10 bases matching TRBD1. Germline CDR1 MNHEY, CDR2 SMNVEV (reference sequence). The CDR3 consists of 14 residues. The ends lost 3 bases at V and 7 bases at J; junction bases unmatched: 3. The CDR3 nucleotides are TGTGCCAGCAGTTTCGGACAGGGGGTGAACATTCAGTACTTC. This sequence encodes CASSFGQGVNIQYF.

CDR3 residues: CASSYDQNSPLHF. The CDR3 DNA is TGTGCCAGCAGTTACGATCAAAATTCACCCCTCCACTTT. The chain has TRBV12-3 or TRBV12-4 and TRBJ1-6, with D hard to call. This CDR3 is 13 amino acids long. Deletions cut 4 bases from V and 7 bases from J, with 8 bases between.

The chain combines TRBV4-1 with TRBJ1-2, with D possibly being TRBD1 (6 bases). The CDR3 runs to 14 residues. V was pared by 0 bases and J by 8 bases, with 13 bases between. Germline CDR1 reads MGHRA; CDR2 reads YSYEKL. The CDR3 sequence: CASSQDTQGWGYTF. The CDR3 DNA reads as TGCGCCAGCAGCCAAGATACGCAGGGGTGGGGCTACACCTTC.